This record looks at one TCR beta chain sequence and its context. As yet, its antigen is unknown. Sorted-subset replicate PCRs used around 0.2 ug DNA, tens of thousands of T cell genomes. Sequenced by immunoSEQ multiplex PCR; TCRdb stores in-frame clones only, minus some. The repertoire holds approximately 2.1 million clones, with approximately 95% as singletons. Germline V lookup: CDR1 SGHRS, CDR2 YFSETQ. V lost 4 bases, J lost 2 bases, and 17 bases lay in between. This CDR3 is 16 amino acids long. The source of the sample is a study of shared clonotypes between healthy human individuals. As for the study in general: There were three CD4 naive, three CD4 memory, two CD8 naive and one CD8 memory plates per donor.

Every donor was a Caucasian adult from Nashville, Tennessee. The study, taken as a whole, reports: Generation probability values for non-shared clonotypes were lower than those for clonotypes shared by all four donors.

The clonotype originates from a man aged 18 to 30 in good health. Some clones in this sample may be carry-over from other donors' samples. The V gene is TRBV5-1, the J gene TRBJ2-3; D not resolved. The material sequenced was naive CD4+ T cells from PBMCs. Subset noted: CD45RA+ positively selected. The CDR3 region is CASSPSGSQPTDTQYF. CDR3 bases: TGCGCCAGCAGCCCCTCGGGCTCCCAACCCACAGATACGCAGTATTTT.